This TCR beta chain was obtained from a study of type 1 and type 2 diabetes patients. Turning to the study itself: The cohort mixed type 1 diabetes, type 2 diabetes and nondiabetic donors. Magnetic bead positive selection isolated CD4+ or CD8+ T cells from PBMCs. General observations from the study: Age and gender were not matched between study groups. Some expanded clones seen only in T1D might occur in additional T2D or control samples.

With respect to this clonotype: What it binds is not known.

The PCR template was genomic DNA. A primer set of 30 forward and 13 reverse primers amplified the CDR3. Using its own MiXCR run on the multiplex PCR reads, TCRdb lists one record per CDR3 protein. Found here are under 300,000 distinct CDR3 sequences, approximately 50% of them singletons; the top ten hold around 13%. This CDR3 has 13 amino acids. In germline, CDR1 is LNHDA, CDR2 SQIVND (reference sequence). The junction had 3 bases not matched to a gene; V was cut back by 5 bases and J by 3 bases. The receptor comes from a man aged 18 to 30 with type 2 diabetes. V gene TRBV19 combines with J gene TRBJ1-2; TRBD1 agrees at 7 bases. Sequencing was done on a sample of peripheral blood mononuclear cells (PBMCs). The CDR3 region is CASSVTGDYGYTF. DNA for the CDR3: TGTGCCAGTAGTGTTACAGGGGACTATGGCTACACCTTC.